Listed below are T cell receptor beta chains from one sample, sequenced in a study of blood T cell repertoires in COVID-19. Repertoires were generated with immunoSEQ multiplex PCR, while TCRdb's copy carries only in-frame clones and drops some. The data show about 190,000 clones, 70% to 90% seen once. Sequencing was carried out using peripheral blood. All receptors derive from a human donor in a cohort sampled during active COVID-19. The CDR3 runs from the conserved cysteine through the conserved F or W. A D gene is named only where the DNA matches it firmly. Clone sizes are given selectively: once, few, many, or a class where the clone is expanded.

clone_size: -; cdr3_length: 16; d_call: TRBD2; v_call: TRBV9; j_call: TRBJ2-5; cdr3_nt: TGTGCCAGCAGCGAGCGGACTAGCGGGTTTCAAGAGACCCAGTACTTC; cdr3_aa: CASSERTSGFQETQYF
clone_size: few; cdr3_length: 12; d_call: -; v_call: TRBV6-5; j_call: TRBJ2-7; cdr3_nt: TGTGCCAGCAGTTCCCAGGACGGACACCGGTACTTC; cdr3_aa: CASSSQDGHRYF
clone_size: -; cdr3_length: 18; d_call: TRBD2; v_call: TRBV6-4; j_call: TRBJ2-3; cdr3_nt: TGTGCCAGCAGTGACTCATACATAGCGGGAGGTCCCCCAGATACGCAGTATTTT; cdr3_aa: CASSDSYIAGGPPDTQYF
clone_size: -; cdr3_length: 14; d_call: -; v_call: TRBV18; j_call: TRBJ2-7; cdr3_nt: TGTGCCAGCTCGCCCCTACAGGGCTCCTACGAGCAGTACTTC; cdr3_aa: CASSPLQGSYEQYF
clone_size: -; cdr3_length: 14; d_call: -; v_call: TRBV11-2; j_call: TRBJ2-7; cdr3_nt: TGTGCCAGCAGCCCCCGGCCGGGTTCGGGCGAGCAGTACTTC; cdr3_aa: CASSPRPGSGEQYF
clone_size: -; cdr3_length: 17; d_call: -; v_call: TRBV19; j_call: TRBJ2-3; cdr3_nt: TGTGCCAGTAGTATAGATCGGAGCTGGAGCGGCACAGATACGCAGTATTTT; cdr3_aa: CASSIDRSWSGTDTQYF
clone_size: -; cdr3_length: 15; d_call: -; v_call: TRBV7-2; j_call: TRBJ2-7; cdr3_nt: TGTGCCAGCAGGCCAATGGGGGCAACAACCTACGAGCAGTACTTC; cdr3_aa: CASRPMGATTYEQYF
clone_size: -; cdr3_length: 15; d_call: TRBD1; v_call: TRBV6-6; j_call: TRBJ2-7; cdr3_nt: TGTGCCAGCAGTCGAATGACAGGGGTATCCTACGAGCAGTACTTC; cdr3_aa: CASSRMTGVSYEQYF
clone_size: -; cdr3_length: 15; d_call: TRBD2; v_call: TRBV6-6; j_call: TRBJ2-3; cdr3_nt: TGTGCCAGCAGTACCTCGGGAGCGGGGACAGATACGCAGTATTTT; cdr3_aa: CASSTSGAGTDTQYF
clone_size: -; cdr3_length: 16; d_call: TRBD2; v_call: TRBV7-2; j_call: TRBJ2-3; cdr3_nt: TGTGCCAGCAGCTTAGCGACTAGCGGGCCCACAGATACGCAGTATTTT; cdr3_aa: CASSLATSGPTDTQYF
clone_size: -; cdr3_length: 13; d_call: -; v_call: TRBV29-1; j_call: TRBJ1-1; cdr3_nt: TGCAGCGTTGAGTTCGGAAGCGGCACTGAAGCTTTCTTT; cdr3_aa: CSVEFGSGTEAFF
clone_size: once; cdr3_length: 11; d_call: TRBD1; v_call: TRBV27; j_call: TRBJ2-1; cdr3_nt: TGTGCCAGCAGTCTGGACAGGAAGCAGTTCTTC; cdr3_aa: CASSLDRKQFF
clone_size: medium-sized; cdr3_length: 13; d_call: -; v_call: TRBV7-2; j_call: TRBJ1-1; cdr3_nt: TGTGCCAGCAGCCCAGGGATGAACACTGAAGCTTTCTTT; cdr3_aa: CASSPGMNTEAFF
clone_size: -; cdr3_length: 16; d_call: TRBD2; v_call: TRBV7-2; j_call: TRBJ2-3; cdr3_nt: TGTGCCAGCAGCTTACAGGCGGGACTAGCGACAGATACGCAGTATTTT; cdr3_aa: CASSLQAGLATDTQYF
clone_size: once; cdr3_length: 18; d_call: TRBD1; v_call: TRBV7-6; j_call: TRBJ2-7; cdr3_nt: TGTGCCAGCAGCTTAACAAGGACGAGACAGGGCAATCACTACGAGCAGTACTTC; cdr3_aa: CASSLTRTRQGNHYEQYF
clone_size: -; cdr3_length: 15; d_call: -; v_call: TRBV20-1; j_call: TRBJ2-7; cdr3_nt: TGCAGTGCTAGTGACAGCGGCACCGGCTCCTACGAGCAGTACTTC; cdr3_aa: CSASDSGTGSYEQYF
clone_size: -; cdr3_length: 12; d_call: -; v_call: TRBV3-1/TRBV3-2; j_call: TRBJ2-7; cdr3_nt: TGTGCCAGCGGCGACAGCTCCTACGAGCAGTACTTC; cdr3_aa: CASGDSSYEQYF
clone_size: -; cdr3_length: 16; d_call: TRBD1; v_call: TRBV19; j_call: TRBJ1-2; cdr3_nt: TGTGCCAGTAGTCCGTTAGACAGGGGCGTAAACTATGGCTACACCTTC; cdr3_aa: CASSPLDRGVNYGYTF
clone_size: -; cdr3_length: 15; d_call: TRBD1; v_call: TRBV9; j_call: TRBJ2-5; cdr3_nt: TGTGCCAGCAGCGCCATCCAGGGGGCTCAAGAGACCCAGTACTTC; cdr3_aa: CASSAIQGAQETQYF
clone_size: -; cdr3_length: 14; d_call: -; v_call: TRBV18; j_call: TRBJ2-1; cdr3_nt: TGTGCCAGCTCAGCGGGGGCCCATTCCAATGAGCAGTTCTTC; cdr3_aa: CASSAGAHSNEQFF
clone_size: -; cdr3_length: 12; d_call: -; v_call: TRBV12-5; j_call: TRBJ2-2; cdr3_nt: TGTGCTAGCGGAGGGAACACCGGGGAGCTGTTTTTT; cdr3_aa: CASGGNTGELFF
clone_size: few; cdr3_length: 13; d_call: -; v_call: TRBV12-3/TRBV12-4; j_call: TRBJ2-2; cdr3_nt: TGTGCCAGCACCTTGACAGATACCGGGGAGCTGTTTTTT; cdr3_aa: CASTLTDTGELFF
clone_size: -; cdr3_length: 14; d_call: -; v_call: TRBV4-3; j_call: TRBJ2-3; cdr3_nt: TGCGCCAGCAGCCAACTCGGTGGTCTGGATACGCAGTATTTT; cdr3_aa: CASSQLGGLDTQYF
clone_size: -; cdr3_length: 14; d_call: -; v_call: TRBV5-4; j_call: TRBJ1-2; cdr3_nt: TGTGCCAGCAGCTTGGCCAGGTATAACTATGGCTACACCTTC; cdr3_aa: CASSLARYNYGYTF
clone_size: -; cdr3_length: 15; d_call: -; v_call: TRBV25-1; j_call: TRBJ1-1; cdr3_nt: TGTGCCAGCAGTTCGTCAGGGCCGACGAACACTGAAGCTTTCTTT; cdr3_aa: CASSSSGPTNTEAFF
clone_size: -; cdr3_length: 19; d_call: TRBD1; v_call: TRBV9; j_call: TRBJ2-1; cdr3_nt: TGTGCCAGCAGCACCAGCAATAGGCTTAGTGGGACAGGGTACAATGAGCAGTTCTTC; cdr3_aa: CASSTSNRLSGTGYNEQFF
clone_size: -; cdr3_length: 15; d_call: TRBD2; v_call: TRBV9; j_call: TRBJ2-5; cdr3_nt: TGTGCCAGCAGCGTAGGAGCGGGAGTCGCCGAGACCCAGTACTTC; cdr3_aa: CASSVGAGVAETQYF
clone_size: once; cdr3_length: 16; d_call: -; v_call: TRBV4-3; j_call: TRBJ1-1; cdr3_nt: TGCGCCAGCAGCCAAGGCGTTTCGTTTCGGGACACTGAAGCTTTCTTT; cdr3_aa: CASSQGVSFRDTEAFF
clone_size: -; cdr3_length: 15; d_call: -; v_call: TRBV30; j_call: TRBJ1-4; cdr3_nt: TGTGCCTGGACCGGAGGATCGGGGTCTCGAGAAAAACTGTTTTTT; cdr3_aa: CAWTGGSGSREKLFF
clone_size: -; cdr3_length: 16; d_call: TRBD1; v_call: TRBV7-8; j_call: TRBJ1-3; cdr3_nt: TGTGCCAGCAGCTCCCGGGACAGGGACTCTGGAAACACCATATATTTT; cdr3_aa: CASSSRDRDSGNTIYF
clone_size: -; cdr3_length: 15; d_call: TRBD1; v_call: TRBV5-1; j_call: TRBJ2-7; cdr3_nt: TGCGCCAGCAGCTCTACCGGGACAGGTCCTTACGAGCAGTACTTC; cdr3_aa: CASSSTGTGPYEQYF
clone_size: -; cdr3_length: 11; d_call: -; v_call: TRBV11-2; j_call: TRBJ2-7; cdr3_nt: TGTGCCAGCAGCCCCCAGGTTGTGCAGTACTTC; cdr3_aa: CASSPQVVQYF
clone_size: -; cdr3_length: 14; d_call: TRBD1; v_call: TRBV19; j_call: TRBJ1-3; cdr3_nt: TGTGCCAGTAGTATCAGGGGGCTCGGAAACACCATATATTTT; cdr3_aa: CASSIRGLGNTIYF
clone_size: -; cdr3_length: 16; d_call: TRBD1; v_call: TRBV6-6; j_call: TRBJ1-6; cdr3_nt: TGTGCCAGCAGACCCGGGACAGGGGACTTTTTGTCACCCCTCCACTTT; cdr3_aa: CASRPGTGDFLSPLHF
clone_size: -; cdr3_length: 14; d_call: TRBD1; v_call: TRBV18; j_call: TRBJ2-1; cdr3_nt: TGTGCCAGCTCACTTTGGACAGGGGAGAATGAGCAGTTCTTC; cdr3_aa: CASSLWTGENEQFF